This entry lists 5 T cell receptor beta chains sequenced from one sample in a study of naive and memory T cell subsets. Both TRBC1 and TRBC2 were covered by a beta constant-region primer of two equimolar oligonucleotides. TCRdb processed the UMI-ligation and nested PCR reads anew with MiXCR; each CDR3 protein has one entry. This sample has tens of thousands of distinct CDR3 sequences, with about 14% found just once. The sample was effector memory CD4+ T cells from blood. Documented subset: effector memory, CD45RA- CD27-. The source is a human donor in good health.

This clonotype appeared a few times. This chain links TRBV10-3 with TRBJ2-2; maybe TRBD2 (6 bases). Germline assignment: CDR1 ENHRY and CDR2 SYGVKD. Trimming took off 8 bases at V and 2 bases at J, with 12 bases between the two ends. The CDR3 spans 14 residues. CDR3 sequence (DNA): TGTGCCATCGCGGCTAGCGCAAACACCGGGGAGCTGTTTTTT. Translating it yields CAIAASANTGELFF.

The chain carries TRBV7-9 and TRBJ2-3, with D perhaps matching TRBD2 (6 bases). The V gene's germline CDR1 is SEHNR and CDR2 FQNEAQ (reference sequence). This CDR3 is built from 16 residues. V gave up 5 bases and J gave up 0 bases, with 15 bases separating them. CDR3 bases: TGTGCCAGCAGCCGCGGGACCCTTGGAAGCACAGATACGCAGTATTTT. The encoded protein is CASSRGTLGSTDTQYF.

The J gene is TRBJ2-2, the V gene TRBV2; D not certain. Trimming stripped 3 bases from V and 2 bases from J, with 1 base between. Germline loops: CDR1 SNHLY, CDR2 FYNNEI. The CDR3 loop spans 12 amino acids. In DNA form, the CDR3 reads TGTGCCAGCAGTGATAACACCGGGGAGCTGTTTTTT. Residues: CASSDNTGELFF.

The rearrangement links TRBV12-3 or TRBV12-4 to TRBJ2-3; D remains unclear. The V gene lost 3 bases and the J gene lost 4 bases, with 2 bases spanning the gap. The CDR3 contains 11 residues. Written as DNA, the CDR3 is TGTGCCAGCAGTTTGGCAGATACGCAGTATTTT. Translation: CASSLADTQYF.

The rearrangement links TRBV28 to TRBJ2-6; D is unresolved. Germline assignment: CDR1 MDHEN and CDR2 SYDVKM. The CDR3 extends over 13 amino acids. Trimming removed 9 bases from V and 2 bases from J, with 8 bases in between. The CDR3 here is CASFSPGANVLTF. CDR3 in DNA: TGTGCCAGTTTTTCCCCTGGGGCCAACGTCCTGACTTTC.